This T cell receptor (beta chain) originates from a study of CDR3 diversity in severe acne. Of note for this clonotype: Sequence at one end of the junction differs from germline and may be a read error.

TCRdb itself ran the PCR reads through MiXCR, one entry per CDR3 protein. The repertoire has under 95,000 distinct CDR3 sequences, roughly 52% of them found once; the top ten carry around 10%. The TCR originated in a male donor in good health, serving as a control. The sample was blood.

CDR3 region: CASSSSPGTGYGYAF. The CDR3 nucleotides read TGTGCCAGCAGCTCATCCCCGGGGACAGGTTATGGCTACGCCTTC. The chain uses TRBV7-3 and TRBJ1-2; 8 bases align to TRBD1. The CDR3 has 15 residues. The germline V gene has CDR1 SGHTA and CDR2 FQGTGA.